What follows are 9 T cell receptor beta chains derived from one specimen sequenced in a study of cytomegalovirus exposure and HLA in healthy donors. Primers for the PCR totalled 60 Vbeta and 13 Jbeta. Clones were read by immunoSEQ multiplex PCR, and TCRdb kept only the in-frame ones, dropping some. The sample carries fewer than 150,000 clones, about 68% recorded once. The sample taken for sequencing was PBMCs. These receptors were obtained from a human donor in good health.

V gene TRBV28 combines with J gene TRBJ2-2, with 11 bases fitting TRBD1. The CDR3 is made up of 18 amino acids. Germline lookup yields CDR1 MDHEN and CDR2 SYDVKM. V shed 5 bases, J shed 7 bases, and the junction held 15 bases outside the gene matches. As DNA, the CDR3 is TGTGCCAGCAGTACGGGACAGGGGGAAACGGTTAGGGGCGGGGAGCTGTTTTTT. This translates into CASSTGQGETVRGGELFF.

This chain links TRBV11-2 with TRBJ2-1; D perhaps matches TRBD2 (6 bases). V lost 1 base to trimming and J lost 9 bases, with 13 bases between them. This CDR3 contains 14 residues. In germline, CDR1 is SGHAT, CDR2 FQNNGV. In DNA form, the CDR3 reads TGTGCCAGCAGCTTAGCGGGAGCACGGGGTGAGCAGTTCTTC. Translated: CASSLAGARGEQFF.

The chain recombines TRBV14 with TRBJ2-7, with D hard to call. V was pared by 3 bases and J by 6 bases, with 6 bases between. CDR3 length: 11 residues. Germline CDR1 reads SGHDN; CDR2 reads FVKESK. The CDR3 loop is CASSHGREQYF. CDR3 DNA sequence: TGTGCCAGCAGCCATGGCCGCGAGCAGTACTTC.

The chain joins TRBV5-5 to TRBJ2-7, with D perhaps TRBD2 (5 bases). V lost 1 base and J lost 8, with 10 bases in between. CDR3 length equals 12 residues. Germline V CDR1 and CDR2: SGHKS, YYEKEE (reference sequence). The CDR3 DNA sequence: TGTGCCAGCAGCTTGTCAATAGCGCAGCAGTACTTC. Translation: CASSLSIAQQYF.

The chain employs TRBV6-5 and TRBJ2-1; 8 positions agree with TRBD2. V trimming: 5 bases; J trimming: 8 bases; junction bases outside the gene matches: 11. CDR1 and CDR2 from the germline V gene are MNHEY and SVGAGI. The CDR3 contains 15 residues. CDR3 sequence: CASSHSREGLHEQFF. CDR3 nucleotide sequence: TGTGCCAGCAGTCACAGCCGGGAGGGCCTCCATGAGCAGTTCTTC.

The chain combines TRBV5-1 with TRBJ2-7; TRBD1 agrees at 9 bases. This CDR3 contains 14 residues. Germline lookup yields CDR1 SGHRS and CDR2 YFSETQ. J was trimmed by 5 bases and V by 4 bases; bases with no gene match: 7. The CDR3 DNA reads TGCGCCAGCAGCACACCTACAGGGGGCGACGAGCAGTACTTC. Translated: CASSTPTGGDEQYF.

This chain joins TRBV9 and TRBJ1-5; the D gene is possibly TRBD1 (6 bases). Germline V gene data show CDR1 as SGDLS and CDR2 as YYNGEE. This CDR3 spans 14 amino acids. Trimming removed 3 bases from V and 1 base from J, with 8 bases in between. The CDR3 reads CASSAGQSNQPQHF. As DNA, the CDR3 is TGTGCCAGCAGCGCAGGACAGAGCAATCAGCCCCAGCATTTT.

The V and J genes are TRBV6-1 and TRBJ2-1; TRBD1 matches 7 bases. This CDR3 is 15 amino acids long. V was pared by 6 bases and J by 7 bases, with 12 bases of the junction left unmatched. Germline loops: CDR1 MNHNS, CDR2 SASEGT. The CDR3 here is CASSSATGSANEQFF. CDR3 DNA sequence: TGTGCCAGCAGCTCAGCGACAGGGAGTGCAAATGAGCAGTTCTTC.

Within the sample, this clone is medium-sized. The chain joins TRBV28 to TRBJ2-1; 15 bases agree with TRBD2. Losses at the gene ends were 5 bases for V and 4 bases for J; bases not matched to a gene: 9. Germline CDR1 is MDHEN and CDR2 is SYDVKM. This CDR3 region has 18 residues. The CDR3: CASSPPGLAGGGYNEQFF. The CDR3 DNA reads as TGTGCCAGCAGTCCCCCGGGACTAGCGGGAGGTGGTTACAATGAGCAGTTCTTC.